The 9 T cell receptor beta chains in this list originate from one sample, sequenced in a study of cytomegalovirus exposure and HLA in healthy donors. Vbeta (60) and Jbeta (13) primers were used in the PCR. The repertoire was sequenced with immunoSEQ multiplex PCR; TCRdb's copy has only in-frame clones and lacks some. The table records 150,000 to 200,000 clones, around 85% of them present only once. The sample was PBMCs. These receptors all come from a woman aged 45-60 years in good health and CMV-seronegative.

The rearrangement joins TRBV13 to TRBJ1-2; tentatively, D is TRBD1 (5 bases). This CDR3 has 16 amino acids. Trimming took off 2 bases at V and 5 bases at J, with 18 bases between the two ends. The V gene's germline CDR1 is PRHDT and CDR2 FYEKMQ (reference sequence). CDR3 nucleotides: TGTGCCAGCAGCTTAATCCCCGGGGGGAACATGTATGGCTACACCTTC. This translates into CASSLIPGGNMYGYTF.

This clone was counted between two and nine times. The rearrangement links TRBV18 to TRBJ2-5, with a weak D call TRBD1 (7 bases). The CDR3 length is 14 residues. Trimming took 4 bases from V and 5 from J, leaving 14 bases between them. CDR1 is KGHSH and CDR2 is LQKENI in the germline V gene. CDR3 DNA: TGTGCCAGCTCACACTCACAGGGGAGGGAGACCCAGTACTTC. As protein: CASSHSQGRETQYF.

The chain is built from TRBV7-2 and TRBJ2-7, with TRBD2 matching 13 bases. The CDR3 is 15 amino acids. The germline V gene has CDR1 SGHTA and CDR2 FQGNSA. J was trimmed by 0 bases and V by 4 bases; bases with no gene match: 0. The CDR3: CASSWTSGGSYEQYF. For the CDR3, the DNA is TGTGCCAGCAGCTGGACTAGCGGGGGCTCCTACGAGCAGTACTTC. The whole variable domain, filled in from reference TRBV7-2 and TRBJ2-7, reads GAGVSQSPSNKVTEKGKDVELRCDPISGHTALYWYRQSLGQGLEFLIYFQGNSAPDKSGLPSDRFSAERTGGSVSTLTIQRTQQEDSAVYLCASSWTSGGSYEQYFGPGTRLTVT.

This clone was detected only once. The chain employs TRBV18 and TRBJ2-1; 11 nucleotides agree with TRBD1. CDR1 is KGHSH, CDR2 LQKENI, per germline. This CDR3 is 15 amino acids long. Unmatched junction bases numbered 8, after V lost 3 bases and J lost 10 bases. The CDR3 bases are TGTGCCAGCTCACCCCCGGGACAGGGGGTAGGGGAGCAGTTCTTC. Protein: CASSPPGQGVGEQFF.

The rearrangement links TRBV2 to TRBJ2-7, with a weak D call TRBD2 (5 bases). This CDR3 region has 13 residues. Trimming removed 8 bases at V and 2 bases at J, with 13 bases between. Looked up from germline, CDR1 is SNHLY and CDR2 is FYNNEI. CDR3 nucleotides: TGTGCCAGCGAAGCTGGAGGCCCCTACGAGCAGTACTTC. It is translated as CASEAGGPYEQYF.

DNA for the CDR3: TGTGCCAGCAGAAGACAGGGTGAGGTTGAAAAACTGTTTTTT. Translating it yields CASRRQGEVEKLFF. The genes are TRBV6-1 and TRBJ1-4, with TRBD1 identical over 7 bases. The germline CDR1 and CDR2 sequences are MNHNS and SASEGT. With V trimmed by 6 bases and J by 7 bases, 8 bases remained unmatched. The CDR3 sequence is 14 residues long.

As DNA, the CDR3 is TGCGCCAGCAGCCCGGGACAGGCTGGCGCCGGGGAGCTGTTTTTT. The encoded protein is CASSPGQAGAGELFF. This sequence joins TRBV5-1 and TRBJ2-2, with 8 bases fitting TRBD1. The CDR3 totals 15 residues. With 4 bases clipped from V and 6 bases from J, the junction kept 8 bases outside the gene matches. Germline V gene lookup returns CDR1 SGHRS and CDR2 YFSETQ.

The V call is TRBV7-2, the J call TRBJ2-5; 8 bases fit TRBD2. The DNA end lines up better with TRBJ2-7; the J call may be wrong. Germline CDR1 is SGHTA and CDR2 is FQGNSA. The CDR3 loop spans 14 amino acids. This CDR3 reads CASSFRAGANEQYF. As DNA, the CDR3 is TGTGCCAGCAGCTTCCGAGCGGGAGCCAACGAGCAGTACTTC.

This chain connects TRBV28 to TRBJ1-2; 7 nucleotides agree with TRBD1. Germline CDR1 is MDHEN and CDR2 is SYDVKM. The V segment lost 3 bases and the J segment 7 bases; nucleotides outside the gene matches: 2. The CDR3 runs to 12 residues. In DNA form, the CDR3 reads TGTGCCAGCAGTTTCCGACAGGGTGGCTACACCTTC. It codes for CASSFRQGGYTF.